A single sample gave rise to the 26 T cell receptor beta chains below, sequenced in a study of response to subunit inactivated influenza vaccine. MiXCR was run by TCRdb on the RT-PCR reads, yielding one entry per CDR3 protein. The sample has 500,000 to 550,000 distinct CDR3 sequences, less than 7.5% seen once; the top ten hold around 13%. Sequences were derived from PBMCs from blood, sampled less than 30 months after vaccination. The receptors come from a man between 50 and 69 years old who received an inactivated influenza vaccine.

The V and J genes are TRBV6-5 and TRBJ1-6, with TRBD1 as a possible D gene (6 bases). CDR3 size: 14 residues. The ends were cut back, 4 bases at V and 10 bases at J, with 14 bases in the middle. The V gene's germline CDR1 is MNHEY and CDR2 SVGAGI. As DNA, the CDR3 is TGTGCCAGCAGTTCCGGGACATCAGGCTCACCCCTCCACTTT. Encoded protein: CASSSGTSGSPLHF.

This clonotype was recorded many times. This rearrangement joins TRBV7-6 to TRBJ1-4; 9 bases map to TRBD1. From germline, CDR1 is SGHVS and CDR2 FNYEAQ. Unmatched junction bases numbered 5, after V lost 8 bases and J lost 7 bases. The CDR3 runs 13 residues. CDR3 protein: CASGEDRGEKLFF. The DNA of the CDR3 is TGTGCCAGCGGCGAGGACAGGGGTGAAAAACTGTTTTTT.

This clonotype was observed at least ten times. The V gene is TRBV6-1, the J gene TRBJ2-5; no reliable D call. V lost 6 bases to trimming and J lost 2 bases, with 13 bases between them. From germline, CDR1 is MNHNS and CDR2 SASEGT. The CDR3 length is 14 residues. The CDR3 reads CASSHSTGQETQYF. CDR3 bases: TGTGCCAGCAGCCATTCTACCGGTCAAGAGACCCAGTACTTC.

The V gene is TRBV20-1, the J gene TRBJ2-7, with D hard to call. The CDR3 runs 15 residues. Germline lookup yields CDR1 DFQATT and CDR2 SNEGSKA (reference sequence). Trimming pared 0 bases from V and 2 bases from J, leaving 14 bases between. CDR3 sequence (DNA): TGCAGTGCTAGAGATGGAGCAGGACCTACCTACGAGCAGTACTTC. Residues: CSARDGAGPTYEQYF.

This clonotype came up many times. This sequence joins TRBV7-6 and TRBJ1-3; the D gene is possibly TRBD1 (5 bases). V was cut by 11 bases and J by 0 bases, with 14 bases left in between. CDR1 and CDR2 from the germline V gene are SGHVS and FNYEAQ. The CDR3 is 14 residues long. Written as DNA, the CDR3 is TGTGCCTGGGGTCCGGGGGACTCTGGAAACACCATATATTTT. Translated: CAWGPGDSGNTIYF.

The chain couples TRBV7-2 to TRBJ2-5, with 8 bases identical to TRBD1. The V and J ends lost 5 bases and 5 bases, in that order; junction bases with no gene match: 10. The CDR3 covers 15 residues. CDR1 and CDR2 (germline): SGHTA, FQGNSA. CDR3 in amino acids: CASSGGQGKGETQYF. In nucleotides, the CDR3 is TGTGCCAGCAGCGGCGGACAGGGAAAAGGGGAGACCCAGTACTTC.

The chain employs TRBV5-4 and TRBJ2-1; 9 bases map to TRBD2. The V and J ends lost 4 bases and 9 bases, in that order; junction bases with no gene match: 11. Looked up from germline, CDR1 is SGHNT and CDR2 is YYREEE (reference sequence). The CDR3 extends over 15 amino acids. This CDR3 reads CASSRIGGRASEQFF. Here the CDR3 DNA reads TGTGCCAGCAGCCGTATCGGCGGGAGGGCCAGTGAGCAGTTCTTC.

This clonotype was observed a few times. The V gene is TRBV18, the J gene TRBJ2-3, with 7 positions matching TRBD1. The CDR3 totals 17 residues. V shed 0 bases, J shed 5 bases, and the junction held 11 bases outside the gene matches. Germline values: CDR1 KGHSH, CDR2 LQKENI. The CDR3 region is CASSPPGQGVSGDTQYF. The CDR3 coding sequence is TGTGCCAGCTCACCACCCGGGCAGGGGGTTTCTGGAGATACGCAGTATTTT.

This clonotype was observed at least ten times. The chain links TRBV4-1 to TRBJ2-3; 8 bases align to TRBD1. The germline CDR1 and CDR2 sequences are MGHRA and YSYEKL. The CDR3 consists of 15 residues. The J segment lost 3 bases and the V segment lost 1 base, leaving 3 bases of the junction unmatched. Written as DNA, the CDR3 is TGCGCCAGCAGCCAAGGTCAGGGGGCAACAGATACGCAGTATTTT. Its translation: CASSQGQGATDTQYF.

The rearrangement links TRBV5-1 to TRBJ2-5; TRBD2 might be the D (7 bases). Germline V gene lookup returns CDR1 SGHRS and CDR2 YFSETQ. The CDR3 loop spans 14 amino acids. Between the trimmed V and J ends, which lost 6 bases and 1 base, there was a span of 13 bases. The CDR3 DNA sequence: TGCGCCAGCACAGAGGGAGGGGGCCAAGAGACCCAGTACTTC. Translated: CASTEGGGQETQYF.

This clonotype was found many times. V gene TRBV4-1 combines with J gene TRBJ2-7, with 11 bases matching TRBD1. With 0 bases clipped from V and 4 bases from J, the junction kept 5 bases outside the gene matches. Per the germline V gene, CDR1 is MGHRA and CDR2 is YSYEKL. The CDR3 covers 16 residues. The CDR3 DNA sequence: TGCGCCAGCAGCCAAGATCGGACAGGGGGCTGGTACGAGCAGTACTTC. Translation gives CASSQDRTGGWYEQYF.

This clonotype was counted between two and nine times. The J gene is TRBJ2-1, the V gene TRBV7-2; the D is unclear. The CDR3 contains 12 residues. V was shortened by 6 bases and J by 9 bases, with 12 bases between the two germline ends. In germline, CDR1 is SGHTA, CDR2 FQGNSA. The CDR3 is CASRLQAGEQFF. The CDR3 DNA sequence: TGTGCCAGCAGACTCCAGGCTGGTGAGCAGTTCTTC.

This clonotype has more than one count but fewer than ten. The CDR3 sequence: CASSRGRVYEQYF. The CDR3 bases are TGTGCCAGCAGCCGAGGGAGGGTATACGAGCAGTACTTC. The chain combines TRBV7-2 with TRBJ2-7; the match to TRBD2 covers 7 bases. The CDR3 length is 13 residues. Germline trimming cut 5 bases from V and 4 bases from J; bases unmatched to any gene: 5. Looked up from germline, CDR1 is SGHTA and CDR2 is FQGNSA.

The sample holds a few counts of this clonotype. The chain has TRBV5-1 and TRBJ2-5, with no clear D. Germline V CDR1 and CDR2: SGHRS, YFSETQ. There are 14 residues in the CDR3. Trimming took off 6 bases at V and 1 base at J, with 13 bases between the two ends. CDR3 bases: TGCGCCAGCACGACCCGGTCTGCCCAAGAGACCCAGTACTTC. This translates into CASTTRSAQETQYF.

This rearrangement joins TRBV6-2 or TRBV6-3 to TRBJ2-7; D is undetermined. Germline CDR1 and CDR2: MNHEY and SVGEGT. Trimming pared 0 bases from V and 0 bases from J, leaving 9 bases between. The CDR3 spans 15 residues. The CDR3: CASSYSEGNSYEQYF. The CDR3 DNA is TGTGCCAGCAGTTACTCGGAAGGCAACTCCTACGAGCAGTACTTC.

The chain couples TRBV4-2 to TRBJ2-1; TRBD2 aligns across 8 bases. With 4 bases clipped from V and 3 bases from J, the junction kept 11 bases outside the gene matches. Germline lookup yields CDR1 LGHNA and CDR2 YNFKEQ. CDR3 length: 17 amino acids. The CDR3 spells CASSRGYLGRDYNEQFF. The CDR3 DNA sequence: TGTGCCAGCAGCCGAGGTTACCTCGGGAGGGACTACAATGAGCAGTTCTTC.

V and J are TRBV5-5 and TRBJ2-1, with D perhaps TRBD1 (5 bases). Germline lookup yields CDR1 SGHKS and CDR2 YYEKEE (reference sequence). The CDR3 extends over 13 amino acids. Trimming cost V 0 bases and J 9 bases, with 10 bases left between them. CDR3: CASSLDRHREQFF. In DNA form, the CDR3 reads TGTGCCAGCAGCTTGGACAGGCATCGTGAGCAGTTCTTC.

The chain combines TRBV12-3 or TRBV12-4 with TRBJ2-5; 9 bases map to TRBD2. J was trimmed by 4 bases and V by 5 bases; bases with no gene match: 11. The CDR3 extends over 16 amino acids. In DNA, the CDR3 is TGTGCCAGCAGTCTTTACGGACTAGCGAGGGGAGAGACCCAGTACTTC. Protein: CASSLYGLARGETQYF.

Turning to this clonotype: A much bigger clone sits one base away, suggesting this may be a read error. The CDR3 reads CASSIDLRGLVRPQHF. DNA for the CDR3: TGTGCCAGTAGTATAGATCTGCGGGGGCTGGTTCGGCCCCAGCATTTT. V and J are TRBV19 and TRBJ1-5, with D tentatively TRBD1 (6 bases). Deletions cut 0 bases from V and 9 bases from J, with 18 bases between. Germline V CDR1 and CDR2: LNHDA, SQIVND (reference sequence). The CDR3 spans 16 residues. Using reference TRBV19 and TRBJ1-5 for the parts outside the CDR3, the full variable domain is DGGITQSPKYLFRKEGQNVTLSCEQNLNHDAMYWYRQDPGQGLRLIYYSQIVNDFQKGDIAEGYSVSREKKESFPLTVTSAQKNPTAFYLCASSIDLRGLVRPQHFGDGTRLSIL.

There are a few counts of this clonotype. The chain employs TRBV12-3 or TRBV12-4 and TRBJ2-1; 8 nucleotides line up with TRBD1. V was clipped by 5 bases and J by 12 bases; unmatched bases: 6. The CDR3 spans 12 residues. CDR3 coding DNA: TGTGCCAGCAGTCAATCAGGGGGCGGGCAGTTCTTC. Its translation: CASSQSGGGQFF.

The chain recombines TRBV4-2 with TRBJ1-2, with TRBD1 identical over 8 bases. The germline V gene has CDR1 LGHNA and CDR2 YNFKEQ. The J segment lost 5 bases and the V segment lost 0 bases, leaving 14 bases of the junction unmatched. The CDR3 has 18 amino acids. In nucleotides, the CDR3 is TGTGCCAGCAGCCAAGATCTAACGCGCCCAGGGGGCGGTTATGGCTACACCTTC. This sequence encodes CASSQDLTRPGGGYGYTF.

The chain is built from TRBV27 and TRBJ2-5; no reliable D call. There are 16 residues in the CDR3. CDR1 and CDR2 (germline): MNHEY, SMNVEV (reference sequence). V was shortened by 0 bases and J by 1 base, with 12 bases between the two germline ends. CDR3 amino acids: CASSLSRSASQETQYF. Here the CDR3 DNA reads TGTGCCAGCAGTTTATCGAGGTCGGCTAGCCAAGAGACCCAGTACTTC.

V usage is TRBV6-5 and J usage is TRBJ2-5, with D perhaps matching TRBD1 (5 bases). CDR3 length: 18 amino acids. V was trimmed by 2 bases and J by 2 bases, leaving 21 bases between them. Germline CDR1 reads MNHEY; CDR2 reads SVGAGI. This chain's CDR3 is CASSYGRRSRVGQETQYF. The CDR3 region has the DNA TGTGCCAGCAGTTACGGGCGGCGAAGCAGGGTGGGGCAAGAGACCCAGTACTTC.

This clonotype was seen many times. This sequence joins TRBV12-3 or TRBV12-4 and TRBJ1-2; D is unresolved. This CDR3 contains 12 residues. The germline V and J ends were trimmed by 3 bases and 5 bases, with 7 bases remaining between them. CDR3 coding DNA: TGTGCCAGCAGTTTTAACTGGTATGGCTACACCTTC. Its protein product is CASSFNWYGYTF.

This rearrangement joins TRBV28 to TRBJ2-6; D possibly corresponds to TRBD1 (6 bases). Trimming took off 6 bases at V and 2 bases at J, with 8 bases between the two ends. From germline, CDR1 is MDHEN and CDR2 SYDVKM. There are 14 residues in the CDR3. DNA for the CDR3: TGTGCCAGCAGAAAGGGGGCTGGGGCCAACGTCCTGACTTTC. Protein product: CASRKGAGANVLTF.

This clonotype was recorded many times. For the CDR3, the DNA is TGCGCCAGCAGCCAAGTGACGGCAGGGGCGCAGTATTTT. Translation: CASSQVTAGAQYF. This chain links TRBV4-1 with TRBJ2-3; D is possibly TRBD1 (6 bases). The CDR3 contains 13 residues. V was trimmed by 1 base and J by 10 bases, leaving 12 bases between them. Germline V gene data show CDR1 as MGHRA and CDR2 as YSYEKL.